The source of this TCR beta chain is a study of blood T cells in healthy people across ages. Study in general: T cells yielded about one barcoded beta molecule per two cells through template switching.

To note about this clonotype: Its specificity is not known. Germline and junction disagree at one end, which may indicate a read error.

A second PCR of roughly 7 to 11 cycles used a sample-barcoded 5' primer and a J-beta primer mix. Tags on each cDNA molecule came from a template-switch adaptor with 12 random nucleotides. A single record per CDR3 protein comes from TCRdb applying MiXCR to the 5' RACE reads. Of some 1.4 million distinct CDR3 sequences in the sample, approximately 42% are singletons; the top ten hold roughly 7.9%. CDR1 SGDLS and CDR2 YYNGEE come from the germline V gene. CDR3 length equals 15 residues. Study findings and constraints: Naive CD4+ cell counts and diversity both ran higher in long-lived than in aged donors. Per-million-T-cell TCR beta diversity fell roughly linearly with age.

The sequencing sample was made of blood. The sequence came from a woman between 18 and 29 years old in good health. The chain joins TRBV9 to TRBJ1-2, with 7 bases fitting TRBD1. CDR3 nucleotides: TGTGCCAACAGCGCTGGGACAGACTCTGCGGATGGCTACACCTTC. It is translated as CANSAGTDSADGYTF.